Following are 8 T cell receptor beta chains from one sample sequenced in a study of blood T cell repertoires in COVID-19. Using immunoSEQ multiplex PCR, the repertoire was profiled, and TCRdb retains in-frame clones only, with some absent. The profile shows 310,000 or so clones, approximately 90% of them singletons. The sequenced sample was PBMCs or T cells enriched from blood (not recorded which). These receptors were obtained from a woman aged 40 to 50 who had recovered from COVID-19.

The J gene is TRBJ2-2, the V gene TRBV24-1; 11 positions agree with TRBD2. V shed 3 bases, J shed 0 bases, and the junction held 2 bases outside the gene matches. The CDR3 is 17 residues long. Germline V gene lookup returns CDR1 KGHDR and CDR2 SFDVKD. The CDR3 protein is CATSDLAGGTNTGELFF. DNA for the CDR3: TGTGCCACCAGTGATCTAGCGGGAGGAACGAACACCGGGGAGCTGTTTTTT.

The chain joins TRBV30 to TRBJ2-7, with 11 bases matching TRBD2. Per germline, CDR1 GTSNPN and CDR2 SVGIG (reference sequence). There are 17 residues in the CDR3. J lost 4 bases, V lost 3 bases, and 14 bases had no gene match. The CDR3 coding sequence is TGTGCCTGGAGCCAATACCCGGGACTAGCGGCCGCTTACGAGCAGTACTTC. It specifies CAWSQYPGLAAAYEQYF.

J is TRBJ2-1 and V is TRBV5-1; possibly TRBD1 for D (6 bases). The CDR3 spans 18 residues. Germline V lookup: CDR1 SGHRS, CDR2 YFSETQ. The ends were cut back, 2 bases at V and 5 bases at J, with 23 bases in the middle. In DNA form, the CDR3 reads TGCGCCAGCAGCTTTGTGGTATCTCGACAGGTAATCCACAATGAGCAGTTCTTC. Its translation: CASSFVVSRQVIHNEQFF. Filled out from reference TRBV5-1 and TRBJ2-1, the complete variable domain reads KAGVTQTPRYLIKTRGQQVTLSCSPISGHRSVSWYQQTPGQGLQFLFEYFSETQRNKGNFPGRFSGRQFSNSRSEMNVSTLELGDSALYLCASSFVVSRQVIHNEQFFGPGTRLTVL.

CDR3 region: CASSLVGGASTDTQYF. The DNA for the CDR3 is TGTGCCAGCAGCTTAGTAGGGGGTGCAAGCACAGATACGCAGTATTTT. The chain couples TRBV7-2 to TRBJ2-3; possible D gene TRBD1, 6 bases. The CDR3 runs 16 residues. CDR1 SGHTA and CDR2 FQGNSA come from the germline V gene. Between the trimmed V and J ends, which lost 1 base and 0 bases, there was a span of 11 bases.

The chain has TRBV4-3 and TRBJ1-2; D is perhaps TRBD1 (5 bases). Germline V gives CDR1 LGHNA, CDR2 YSLEER. Deletions cut 0 bases from V and 5 bases from J, with 16 bases between. The CDR3 consists of 16 residues. The CDR3 here is CASSQEVGVVGYGYTF. The CDR3 DNA reads TGCGCCAGCAGCCAAGAAGTAGGGGTGGTAGGGTATGGCTACACCTTC.

The rearrangement joins TRBV18 to TRBJ2-1; 9 bases match TRBD2. This CDR3 comprises 15 residues. The V gene end was trimmed by 1 base and the J gene end by 6 bases; junction bases not matched to a gene: 4. CDR1 and CDR2 (germline): KGHSH, LQKENI. For the CDR3, the DNA is TGTGCCAGCTCACCACGGCGGGGGGGCGTCAATGAGCAGTTCTTC. Translating gives CASSPRRGGVNEQFF.

The V and J genes are TRBV3-1 (or the pseudogene TRBV3-2) and TRBJ2-1; 12 positions agree with TRBD2. The V and J ends lost 4 bases and 5 bases, in that order; junction bases with no gene match: 6. Germline lookup yields CDR1 LGHDT and CDR2 YNNKEL (reference sequence). CDR3 length equals 16 residues. The CDR3 region is CASSRPLAGGDNEQFF. CDR3 in DNA: TGTGCCAGCAGCCGGCCCCTAGCGGGAGGGGACAATGAGCAGTTCTTC.

This chain joins TRBV5-1 and TRBJ1-1; D remains ambiguous. V lost 0 bases and J 0 bases, leaving 6 bases between the germline ends. Germline lookup yields CDR1 SGHRS and CDR2 YFSETQ. This CDR3 is built from 14 residues. This CDR3 is CASSLVQLNTEAFF. For the CDR3, the DNA is TGCGCCAGCAGCTTGGTACAGCTGAACACTGAAGCTTTCTTT.